A selection of T cell receptor beta chains follows, all from one sample in a study of T cells in Graves' hyperthyroidism and ophthalmopathy. TCRdb re-derived calls from the multiplex PCR reads in MiXCR, one entry per CDR3 protein. Here the sample spans about 610,000 distinct CDR3 sequences, roughly 15% being singletons. Sequencing used blood. Receptor source: a woman aged 40 to 55 with Graves' ophthalmopathy. CDR3s include the opening cysteine and the closing phenylalanine or tryptophan. The order of the fields is clone size, V gene, D gene, J gene, CDR3 DNA, CDR3 protein. A D gene is named only where the DNA matches it firmly. Not all rows give a size; the values are once, few, many and, for expanded clones, a class.

>many|TRBV6-1|TRBD1|TRBJ1-2
TGTGCCAGCATCGAGGACAGGGGGCTCGGCTACACCTTC
CASIEDRGLGYTF
>few|TRBV5-6|NA|TRBJ2-7
TGTGCCAGCAGCAACAGCAGGGCCTACGAGCAGTACTTC
CASSNSRAYEQYF
>many|TRBV4-2|TRBD2|TRBJ2-7
TGTGCCAGCAGCGAGACTAGCGGGAGAGTCCCCCTCCTTTACGAGCAGTACTTC
CASSETSGRVPLLYEQYF
>many|TRBV20-1|NA|TRBJ1-2
TGCAGTGCAGGGTCCCCCGATGGCTACACCTTC
CSAGSPDGYTF
>many|TRBV18|NA|TRBJ2-2
TGTGCCAGCTCACCGTCGATAAGGGAGGAGCTGTTTTTT
CASSPSIREELFF
>few|TRBV4-1|TRBD1|TRBJ2-5
TGCGCCAGCAGCCGCTCCCCGACAGGGGGCGCGATGCAAGAGACCCAGTACTTC
CASSRSPTGGAMQETQYF
>NA|TRBV6-1|NA|TRBJ1-4
TGTGCCAGCAGTGCCTACGTGGGGGGCGATGAAAAACTGTTTTTT
CASSAYVGGDEKLFF
>many|TRBV19|NA|TRBJ2-7
TGTGCCAGTAGTGGGACGGACTATGGGTACGAGCAGTACTTC
CASSGTDYGYEQYF
>NA|TRBV6-5|NA|TRBJ2-7
TGTGCCAGCAGTTACTTGGTGGCCTCGAACTACGAGCAGTACTTC
CASSYLVASNYEQYF
>few|TRBV28|NA|TRBJ2-7
TGTGCCAGCAGTTTATCGAGCTTAACCTACGAGCAGTACTTC
CASSLSSLTYEQYF
>NA|TRBV6-2/TRBV6-3|TRBD2|TRBJ2-7
TGTGCCAGCAGTTACTCGAGGGTAGGAGACCTGACTAGCGGGATCTACGAGCAGTACTTC
CASSYSRVGDLTSGIYEQYF
>NA|TRBV2|NA|TRBJ2-2
TGTGCCAGCAGGGGCTCCGGCGGGGGCCCCGGGGAGCTGTTTTTT
CASRGSGGGPGELFF
>many|TRBV3-1|NA|TRBJ1-1
TGTGCCAGCAGCCAAACAAACACTGAAGCTTTCTTT
CASSQTNTEAFF
>NA|TRBV19|NA|TRBJ1-5
TGTGCCAGTAGTATCGGTTTCGGACAGCCCCAGCATTTT
CASSIGFGQPQHF
>few|TRBV28|NA|TRBJ1-2
TGTGCCAGCAGTTGGGACACCTATGGCTACACCTTC
CASSWDTYGYTF
>many|TRBV10-3|TRBD2|TRBJ2-7
TGTGCCATCACCGCCGGGACTAGCGACTACGAGCAGTACTTC
CAITAGTSDYEQYF
>NA|TRBV12-3/TRBV12-4|NA|TRBJ2-7
TGTGCCAGCAGTCCTGGGCCTGCCGGGGGCGAGCAGTACTTC
CASSPGPAGGEQYF
>few|TRBV2|NA|TRBJ2-7
TGTGCCAGCAGTGTCGACAGGTTCAGCTCCTACGAGCAGTACTTC
CASSVDRFSSYEQYF
>many|TRBV5-1|NA|TRBJ2-7
TGCGCCAGCAGCTTGGCCTCGTACGGTGCCTACGAGCAGTACTTC
CASSLASYGAYEQYF
>NA|TRBV30|NA|TRBJ1-5
TGTGCCTGGAGTGGGACAGATCAGCCCCAGCATTTT
CAWSGTDQPQHF
>NA|TRBV6-2/TRBV6-3|TRBD1|TRBJ1-1
TGTGCCAGCAGTTACGTATTATCCGCCGGGACAGGACCCGTCAAGGCTTTCTTT
CASSYVLSAGTGPVKAFF
>many|TRBV30|TRBD1|TRBJ1-2
TGTGCCTGGAGTGCGGGACAGAACTATGGCTACACCTTC
CAWSAGQNYGYTF
>few|TRBV30|NA|TRBJ2-7
TGTGCCTGGAGTGTAGGTTTAGTCTACGAGCAGTACTTC
CAWSVGLVYEQYF
>many|TRBV20-1|NA|TRBJ2-7
TGCAGTGCCCGAACGGGGGCAGGGGGACCCTACGAGCAGTACTTC
CSARTGAGGPYEQYF
>few|TRBV9|NA|TRBJ1-2
TGTGCCAGCAGCGGGGGCGGGGCGGAAAGCTATGGCTACACCTTC
CASSGGGAESYGYTF
>NA|TRBV11-2|TRBD2|TRBJ2-2
TGTGCCAGCAGCTTTATTCTAGCGGGGTCAGGCAGCACCGGGGAGCTGTTTTTT
CASSFILAGSGSTGELFF
>many|TRBV15|NA|TRBJ2-7
TGTGCCACCAGCATGGACTTAGGCCCCTACGAGCAGTACTTC
CATSMDLGPYEQYF
>NA|TRBV20-1|TRBD2|TRBJ2-7
TGCAGTGCTAGAGATCTTAGCGGGCGCGTCAGCTCCTACGAGCAGTACTTC
CSARDLSGRVSSYEQYF
>once|TRBV20-1|NA|TRBJ1-2
TGCAGTGCTAGTCTCGGACATTCCTACACCTTC
CSASLGHSYTF
>few|TRBV7-8|NA|TRBJ2-2
TGTGCCAGCAGCTACCGCTTGGGGGTGGGCACCGGGGAGCTGTTTTTT
CASSYRLGVGTGELFF
>NA|TRBV6-2/TRBV6-3|TRBD1|TRBJ1-2
TGTGCCAGCACCGATCTTACAGGGGATGGCTACACCTTC
CASTDLTGDGYTF
>many|TRBV28|TRBD2|TRBJ2-7
TGTGCCAGCAGTATAAGCCGGGACTACCCCTACGAGCAGTACTTC
CASSISRDYPYEQYF
>NA|TRBV11-1|NA|TRBJ2-5
TGTGCCAGCAGCTTATCCCAGGGGATTGAAGAGACCCAGTACTTC
CASSLSQGIEETQYF
>NA|TRBV12-3/TRBV12-4|TRBD2|TRBJ2-1
TGTGCCAGCGGGTCCGGGACTATGACCTTGGGTGAGCAGTTCTTC
CASGSGTMTLGEQFF
>NA|TRBV7-3|NA|TRBJ2-3
TGTGCCAACAGCTTGGCAGGGAGCACAGATACGCAGTATTTT
CANSLAGSTDTQYF
>many|TRBV6-1|NA|TRBJ1-2
TGTGCCACCCTAGGGCCCGACGGAACCAACTATGGCTACACCTTC
CATLGPDGTNYGYTF
>many|TRBV6-5|NA|TRBJ2-3
TGTGCCAGCAGTTACTCGATCCGCACAGATACGCAGTATTTT
CASSYSIRTDTQYF
>NA|TRBV11-1|TRBD2|TRBJ2-2
TGTGCCAGCAGCCCCCGAGGACTAGCGGGAGCCCTGCATGACGGGGAGCTGTTTTTT
CASSPRGLAGALHDGELFF
>many|TRBV6-5|NA|TRBJ1-5
TGTGCCAGCAGTTTACAGGGTCCAGGCCAGCCCCAGCATTTT
CASSLQGPGQPQHF
>many|TRBV6-5|NA|TRBJ2-5
TGTGCCAGCATCTCGGGCGGTGGGGAGACCCAGTACTTC
CASISGGGETQYF
>few|TRBV10-1|TRBD2|TRBJ2-2
TGCGCCAGCAGTGAGTCGAAACTAGCGGCGAACACCGGGGAGCTGTTTTTT
CASSESKLAANTGELFF
>NA|TRBV9|TRBD1|TRBJ1-1
TGTGCCAGCAGCGCCCAAGACAGGGGGCACACTGAAGCTTTCTTT
CASSAQDRGHTEAFF
>many|TRBV28|NA|TRBJ1-4
TGTGCCAGCAGGATCGGGGTCCGCAATGAAAAACTGTTTTTT
CASRIGVRNEKLFF
>NA|TRBV15|TRBD1|TRBJ2-5
TGTGCCACCAGCAGAGATCAGGACAGGGATGGTTCCCAGTACTTC
CATSRDQDRDGSQYF
>few|TRBV29-1|NA|TRBJ2-2
TGCAGCGTTGAAGGCGCCAGGGGTTTGAACACCGGGGAGCTGTTTTTT
CSVEGARGLNTGELFF
>many|TRBV20-1|TRBD2|TRBJ2-2
TGCAGTGCTAGAGATCTAGCGGGAGACACCGGGGAGCTGTTTTTT
CSARDLAGDTGELFF
>few|TRBV4-3|TRBD1|TRBJ1-3
TGCGCCAGCAGCCAAGGTTGGGACAGCTCTGGAAACACCATATATTTT
CASSQGWDSSGNTIYF
>NA|TRBV7-2|TRBD2|TRBJ2-7
TGTGCCAGCAGCCTCAGCGGGACTAGTAGCCCTTACGAGCAGTACTTC
CASSLSGTSSPYEQYF
>many|TRBV20-1|NA|TRBJ2-7
TGCAGTGCTGAGGGGCTGGGGCGGGCGGACAGCTACGAGCAGTACTTC
CSAEGLGRADSYEQYF
>many|TRBV4-1|TRBD1|TRBJ1-1
TGCGCCAGCAGCCAAGGGGACAGGGCTAATGAAGCTTTCTTT
CASSQGDRANEAFF
>many|TRBV7-2|NA|TRBJ2-7
TGTGCCAGCAGCTTAGCGCGGAGCTGGTACGAGCAGTACTTC
CASSLARSWYEQYF
>few|TRBV2|NA|TRBJ2-3
TGTGCCAGCAGGACACTCGCAGATACGCAGTATTTT
CASRTLADTQYF
>many|TRBV29-1|TRBD1|TRBJ2-7
TGCAGCGTTAAGGGACAGGCCTCCTACGAGCAGTACTTC
CSVKGQASYEQYF
>many|TRBV28|NA|TRBJ1-2
TGTGCCAGCAGTTTAACCGGGGAAGTCTACACCTTC
CASSLTGEVYTF
>many|TRBV28|NA|TRBJ2-2
TGTGCCAGCAGGTACAGGGTCACCGGGGAGCTGTTTTTT
CASRYRVTGELFF
>NA|TRBV29-1|TRBD1|TRBJ2-2
TGCAGCGTTCCCGGGACAGGGGTAGACGGGGAGCTGTTTTTT
CSVPGTGVDGELFF
>many|TRBV28|NA|TRBJ2-1
TGTGCCACCAGCCCCAGACGGCGGAGGGATGAGCAGTTCTTC
CATSPRRRRDEQFF
>many|TRBV7-8|NA|TRBJ2-6
TGTGCCAGCAGCTTTACAGTGTCTGGGGCCAACGTCCTGACTTTC
CASSFTVSGANVLTF
>medium-sized|TRBV6-2/TRBV6-3|NA|TRBJ1-1
TGTGCCAGCAGCGACGGGTACACTGAAGCTTTCTTT
CASSDGYTEAFF
>NA|TRBV30|NA|TRBJ1-2
TGTGCCTGGAGTCCCCGCCTGGGGGCCAGCTATGGCTACACCTTC
CAWSPRLGASYGYTF